This TCR beta chain was sequenced for a study of T-cell reconstitution after alpha-beta-depleted transplantation in children. CDR1 and CDR2 from the germline V gene are LGHDT and YNNKEL (reference sequence). V gave up 6 bases and J gave up 5 bases, with 18 bases separating them. This CDR3 is 15 amino acids long. This clonotype was counted at least ten times. Its antigen is still unknown. Unique molecular identifiers were incorporated into the prepared TCRbeta library. Via MiXCR, TCRdb re-called the PCR reads, giving one row per CDR3 protein. The sample consists of 540,000 or so distinct CDR3 sequences, more than 20% of them appearing once. Whole-study findings and limits: Some patients' high day-60 TCRbeta diversity was traced to surviving recipient T cells and thymic progenitors. The authors attributed T-cell counts and diversity one year after transplant mostly to newly produced T cells. Alpha-beta T cells about two months after transplant reportedly derived from several hundred expanded graft clones.

The chain recombines TRBV3-1 with TRBJ2-3; D is perhaps TRBD2 (7 bases). The receptor comes from a boy under three years old who had a stem cell transplant for acute myeloid leukemia, so the T cells may come from the graft donor. The sample here was PBMCs, mostly from graft donor cells, taken 360 days after TCRalphabeta/CD19-depleted stem cell transplant. CDR3 nucleotides: TGTGCCAGCAGTCGCTTGCGGGGGCGATTAGATACGCAGTATTTT. Encoded protein: CASSRLRGRLDTQYF.